This TCR beta chain was identified during a study of blood T cell repertoires in COVID-19. Study-level background: The origin of the acute and convalescent COVID-19 samples was the United States, Italy and Spain. T cells, B-cell-depleted T cells, or PBMCs provided the cDNA or gDNA that served as material.

This CDR3 is 15 amino acids long. Germline CDR1 and CDR2: MDHEN and SYDVKM. The junction had 4 bases not matched to a gene; V was cut back by 1 base and J by 4 bases. Per the authors' pipeline: Amplification of reference gene primers provided the estimated nucleated cell counts. The data were produced by immunoSEQ multiplex PCR, yet TCRdb's version contains in-frame clones alone and is incomplete. The DNA gave D and trimming, while V, J and clone size come from that table. This sample carries approximately 240,000 clones, under 85% of them seen once, and the ten largest clones take around 4.1%. This clone came up a few times.

The specimen sequenced was peripheral blood. The chain combines TRBV28 with TRBJ1-2; 9 bases fit TRBD1. The TCR comes from a woman between 40 and 50 years old with active or convalescent COVID-19. The CDR3 sequence: CASSLYTGGGYGYTF. The CDR3, as DNA: TGTGCCAGCAGTTTATACACAGGGGGCGGCTATGGCTACACCTTC.